A single T cell receptor (beta chain) is shown here with its context. The read falls 3 residues short of the CDR3 end, and the missing part is taken from the germline J gene. Assay: immunoSEQ multiplex PCR; the TCRdb copy retains only in-frame clones and omits some. The listing records 30,000 to 45,000 clones. The data were taken from a study of T cells in women clearing cervical HPV infection. The CDR3 loop spans 15 amino acids. Per the germline V gene, CDR1 is SGHRS and CDR2 is YFSETQ. The source of this sequence is a woman aged 18-70 years with a cervical HPV16 infection that either progressed to CIN3+ or cleared (not recorded which). The J gene is TRBJ1-2, the V gene TRBV5-1; possible D gene TRBD1, 5 bases. The material sequenced was blood buffy coat. The CDR3 reads CASSLGAGDNNDYTF. The CDR3 DNA, read in part, is TGCGCCAGCAGCTTGGGGGCGGGGGATAACAATGAC. Combining the CDR3 with reference TRBV5-1 and TRBJ1-2 gives the whole variable domain KAGVTQTPRYLIKTRGQQVTLSCSPISGHRSVSWYQQTPGQGLQFLFEYFSETQRNKGNFPGRFSGRQFSNSRSEMNVSTLELGDSALYLCASSLGAGDNNDYTFGSGTRLTVV.